These 14 T cell receptor beta chains were all obtained from the same sample, sequenced in a study of T cells in women clearing cervical HPV infection. This table comes from immunoSEQ multiplex PCR, and its TCRdb copy is limited to in-frame clones, with some not included. Reported are tens of thousands of clones; the ten largest clones contain about 0.97%. The sample taken for sequencing was blood buffy coat. The receptors originated from a woman between 18 and 75 years old with a cervical HPV16 infection that either progressed to CIN3+ or cleared (not recorded which).

On this clone: The read comes to an end 3 residues before the CDR3 does, leaving the germline J gene to fill in the end. The V gene is TRBV5-1, the J gene TRBJ2-7, with 8 positions matching TRBD1. Germline lookup yields CDR1 SGHRS and CDR2 YFSETQ. V lost 5 bases, J lost 1 base, and 8 bases stayed unmatched. The CDR3 is 15 residues long. The CDR3 reads CASSVETGVSYEQYF. The part of the CDR3 DNA that was read is TGCGCCAGCAGTGTGGAGACAGGGGTATCCTACGAG.

A word on this clone: The read is 3 residues too short to cover the CDR3 end, so that end is filled in from the germline J gene. The rearrangement joins TRBV5-1 to TRBJ2-6, with TRBD1 matching 9 bases. The CDR3 consists of 19 residues. CDR1 and CDR2 from the germline V gene are SGHRS and YFSETQ. J lost 0 bases, V lost 0 bases, and 7 bases had no gene match. The part of the CDR3 DNA that was read is TGCGCCAGCAGCTTGGCCCCGGGACAGGGAACCTCTGGGGCCAACGTC. Amino acids: CASSLAPGQGTSGANV. The whole CDR3 is CASSLAPGQGTSGANVLTF.

In regard to this clone: Read coverage stops 3 residues before the CDR3 terminus; the germline J gene supplies the remainder. The J gene is TRBJ2-1, the V gene TRBV12-3 or TRBV12-4; tentatively, D is TRBD2 (7 bases). This CDR3 comprises 15 residues. The germline V and J ends were trimmed by 6 bases and 5 bases, with 17 bases remaining between them. The CDR3 bases that were read are TGTGCCAGCAGCCGACGGGGGGCCACCCACAATGAG. It specifies CASSRRGATHNE. The whole CDR3 region reads CASSRRGATHNEQFF.

To note about this clone: The sequenced fragment ends 3 residues before the CDR3 boundary, so the rest is inferred from the germline J gene. The J gene is TRBJ2-2, the V gene TRBV5-4, with 7 bases matching TRBD1. The CDR3 contains 15 residues. Per germline, CDR1 SGHNT and CDR2 YYREEE (reference sequence). Trimming removed 4 bases from V and 4 bases from J; junction bases left unmatched: 7. CDR3 loop: CASSTWDSGTGELFF. CDR3 bases read: TGTGCCAGCAGCACCTGGGACAGTGGCACCGGGGAG.

On this clone: The CDR3 end lies 3 residues beyond the end of the read and is filled in from the germline J gene. J is TRBJ2-6 and V is TRBV2; the D gene is possibly TRBD1 (6 bases). The germline CDR1 and CDR2 sequences are SNHLY and FYNNEI. The CDR3 has 13 amino acids. Trimming took off 6 bases at V and 4 bases at J, with 7 bases between the two ends. CDR3 bases read: TGTGCCAGCAGAGGGACAGGGGCCAACGTC. It translates to CASRGTGANV. The full CDR3 sequence reads CASRGTGANVLTF.

Details on this clone: Read sequence stops 3 residues before the CDR3 end, and the germline J gene provides the missing end. J is TRBJ2-1 and V is TRBV11-2; tentative D call: TRBD1 (5 bases). The V end lost 1 base, the J end lost 4 bases, and 5 bases lay between the germline ends. CDR3 length: 13 residues. Germline V gene sequence: CDR1 SGHAT, CDR2 FQNNGV. This CDR3 reads CASSLGQYNEQFF. The part of the CDR3 DNA that was read is TGTGCCAGCAGCTTAGGACAGTACAATGAG.

To note about this clone: The read terminates 3 residues ahead of where the CDR3 ends, so the germline J gene completes it. V gene TRBV19 combines with J gene TRBJ2-7; the match to TRBD1 covers 11 bases. CDR1 is LNHDA, CDR2 SQIVND, per germline (reference sequence). CDR3 size: 11 residues. V was pared by 9 bases and J by 6 bases, with 1 base of the junction left unmatched. The sequenced part of the CDR3 DNA is TGTGCCAGCGGGACAGGGGGCGAG. Its translation: CASGTGGE. In full, the CDR3 reads CASGTGGEQYF.

Comments on this clone: The missing CDR3 end, 3 residues past where the read stops, is filled in from the germline J gene. The rearrangement uses TRBV19 and TRBJ2-2; tentatively, D is TRBD2 (5 bases). The CDR3 totals 14 residues. Germline CDR1 is LNHDA and CDR2 is SQIVND (reference sequence). Incomplete CDR3 DNA: TGTGCCAGTAGTATTACACAGAGCGGAGAAAAG. Translation gives CASSITQSGEK. The CDR3 in its entirety is CASSITQSGEKLFF.

About this clone itself: The DNA ends 3 residues before the CDR3 does, and the rest of the CDR3 is filled in from the germline J gene. The chain is built from TRBV18 and TRBJ2-6; 7 nucleotides agree with TRBD1. Germline CDR1 and CDR2: KGHSH and LQKENI. V lost 2 bases to trimming and J lost 2 bases; unmatched junction nucleotides: 9. This CDR3 is built from 18 residues. CDR3 DNA (partial): TGTGCCAGCTCACCATCGACAGGGTATGGACCTGGGGCCAACGTC. Its translation: CASSPSTGYGPGANV. The CDR3 reads in full as CASSPSTGYGPGANVLTF.

Comment on this clone: The read ends 3 residues before the CDR3 terminus; that terminus is restored from the germline J gene. The chain recombines TRBV28 with TRBJ1-2; D is uncertain. The V gene lost 1 base and the J gene lost 4 bases, with 7 bases spanning the gap. Germline assignment: CDR1 MDHEN and CDR2 SYDVKM. The CDR3 is 13 amino acids. CDR3 DNA, as far as it was read: TGTGCCAGCAGTTTATTTACGGGCTATGGC. Residues: CASSLFTGYG. The full CDR3 protein is CASSLFTGYGYTF.

A remark on this clone: The read finishes 3 residues shy of the CDR3 end, and the germline J gene is used to complete it. The rearrangement uses TRBV7-8 and TRBJ2-2; D remains unclear. V lost 4 bases and J 4 bases, leaving 19 bases between the germline ends. From germline, CDR1 is SGHVS and CDR2 FQNEAQ. The CDR3 totals 17 residues. Incomplete CDR3 DNA: TGTGCCAGCAGCTCGGTTGGGTCAATTCGGGTCACCGGGGAG. Residues: CASSSVGSIRVTGE. The whole CDR3 region reads CASSSVGSIRVTGELFF.

About this clone: The read comes to an end 3 residues before the CDR3 does, leaving the germline J gene to fill in the end. The gene calls are TRBV7-9 and TRBJ2-3, with D tentatively TRBD1 or TRBD2 (5 bases each). CDR3 size: 15 residues. Germline loops: CDR1 SEHNR, CDR2 FQNEAQ (reference sequence). CDR3 sequence: CASSLSSEGRKTQYF. Incomplete CDR3 DNA: TGTGCCAGCAGCTTAAGTTCTGAGGGGCGAAAGACG.

For this clone: The CDR3 extends 3 residues past the end of the read, so its final part is completed from the germline J gene. The chain employs TRBV30 and TRBJ2-1; D not resolved. CDR3 length equals 12 residues. Germline lookup yields CDR1 GTSNPN and CDR2 SVGIG (reference sequence). Trimming pared 0 bases from V and 7 bases from J, leaving 7 bases between. The part of the CDR3 DNA that was read is TGTGCCTGGAGTGTACGCCTAAATGAG. The encoded protein is CAWSVRLNE. The whole CDR3 is CAWSVRLNEQFF.

On this clone: The read finishes 3 residues shy of the CDR3 end, and the germline J gene is used to complete it. V gene TRBV12-3 or TRBV12-4 combines with J gene TRBJ2-1; D is unresolved. The length of the CDR3 is 18 residues. The ends were cut back, 1 base at V and 1 base at J, with 17 bases in the middle. CDR3 protein: CASSLGRVTVPSYNEQFF. CDR3 DNA, as far as it was read: TGTGCCAGCAGTTTAGGGAGAGTTACAGTTCCATCCTACAATGAG.